The 30 T cell receptor beta chains listed next were all sequenced from one sample in a study of blood T cell repertoires in COVID-19. Some clones are missing from TCRdb's copy, which holds only in-frame ones; the method was immunoSEQ multiplex PCR. The sample carries roughly 75,000 clones, over 80% recorded once. The sample was peripheral blood. These TCRs come from a man aged 45-65 years with COVID-19, enrolled during active disease.

The chain is built from TRBV6-1 and TRBJ2-3, with D possibly being TRBD1 (5 bases). V gave up 1 base and J gave up 2 bases, with 10 bases separating them. The CDR3 is 15 residues long. Germline V gene lookup returns CDR1 MNHNS and CDR2 SASEGT. The CDR3 here is CASSEGRADTDTQYF. In DNA, the CDR3 is TGTGCCAGCAGTGAAGGCAGGGCTGACACAGATACGCAGTATTTT.

The rearrangement uses TRBV5-1 and TRBJ2-3; 10 nucleotides agree with TRBD2. The CDR3 length is 17 residues. Germline trimming cut 4 bases from V and 1 base from J; bases unmatched to any gene: 9. The germline CDR1 and CDR2 sequences are SGHRS and YFSETQ. Written as DNA, the CDR3 is TGCGCCAGCAGCGGGGGGAGGACTAGCGGAGGCACAGATACGCAGTATTTT. Translated, it gives CASSGGRTSGGTDTQYF.

Only one count was recorded for this clone. The rearrangement uses TRBV11-3 and TRBJ2-1; the match to TRBD1 covers 7 bases. Germline V gene lookup returns CDR1 SGHNT and CDR2 YENEEA. Losses at the gene ends were 2 bases for V and 3 bases for J; bases not matched to a gene: 1. CDR3 length equals 14 residues. The CDR3 coding sequence is TGTGCCAGCAGCTTAAGGGACAGCTACAATGAGCAGTTCTTC. Translated, it gives CASSLRDSYNEQFF.

The chain uses TRBV5-4 and TRBJ2-7; TRBD2 is a possible D gene (5 bases). The germline CDR1 and CDR2 sequences are SGHNT and YYREEE (reference sequence). The CDR3 is 13 residues long. Trimming removed 4 bases from V and 5 bases from J, with 13 bases in between. The CDR3 protein is CASSVDGLNEQYF. DNA of the CDR3: TGTGCCAGCAGCGTGGACGGACTCAACGAGCAGTACTTC.

The chain carries TRBV27 and TRBJ2-1, with TRBD2 identical over 11 bases. The CDR3 spans 18 residues. Germline lookup yields CDR1 MNHEY and CDR2 SMNVEV (reference sequence). V shed 7 bases, J shed 1 base, and the junction held 12 bases outside the gene matches. The DNA of the CDR3 is TGTGCCAGCACCCCCTCCCTAATAGCGGGAGGGTCCTACAATGAGCAGTTCTTC. Translating it yields CASTPSLIAGGSYNEQFF.

This clone showed up just a few times. The V and J genes are TRBV3-1 (or the pseudogene TRBV3-2) and TRBJ1-5, with D possibly matching TRBD1 (5 bases). The ends were cut back, 4 bases at V and 1 base at J, with 11 bases in the middle. The CDR3 is 15 residues long. The V gene's germline CDR1 is LGHDT and CDR2 YNNKEL (reference sequence). The chain's CDR3 is CASSLEGTSNQPQHF. The CDR3 DNA reads as TGTGCCAGCAGCCTGGAGGGGACCAGCAATCAGCCCCAGCATTTT.

The chain recombines TRBV7-2 with TRBJ2-5; TRBD2 matches at 12 bases. Germline CDR1 reads SGHTA; CDR2 reads FQGNSA. The length of the CDR3 is 16 residues. Germline trimming cut 5 bases from V and 3 bases from J; bases unmatched to any gene: 7. CDR3 sequence reads: CASSPIRLAGEETQYF. CDR3 coding DNA: TGTGCCAGCAGCCCCATCCGACTAGCGGGAGAAGAGACCCAGTACTTC.

The rearrangement uses TRBV27 and TRBJ2-7; 7 bases are a match to TRBD2. CDR1 MNHEY and CDR2 SMNVEV come from the germline V gene (reference sequence). This CDR3 spans 12 amino acids. The trim removed 4 bases at V and 6 bases at J, leaving 3 bases unmatched. The CDR3 is CASSSPGGEQYF. As DNA, the CDR3 is TGTGCCAGCAGTTCCCCGGGAGGCGAGCAGTACTTC.

V gene TRBV4-2 combines with J gene TRBJ2-1; unclear D gene. Germline V lookup: CDR1 LGHNA, CDR2 YNFKEQ. V was shortened by 1 base and J by 0 bases, with 10 bases between the two germline ends. The CDR3 contains 16 residues. CDR3 sequence (DNA): TGTGCCAGCAGCCAAGGTCCCCATTCCTCCTACAATGAGCAGTTCTTC. It specifies CASSQGPHSSYNEQFF.

At least ten counts were recorded for this clone. The chain links TRBV6-5 to TRBJ1-1, with TRBD1 matching over 7 bases. This CDR3 is built from 15 residues. Germline V gene data show CDR1 as MNHEY and CDR2 as SVGAGI. With 2 bases clipped from V and 4 bases from J, the junction kept 7 bases outside the gene matches. CDR3 sequence reads: CASSYIPQGGTEAFF. The DNA of the CDR3 is TGTGCCAGCAGTTACATCCCTCAGGGGGGCACTGAAGCTTTCTTT.

The chain combines TRBV27 with TRBJ1-5; D not resolved. The V gene's germline CDR1 is MNHEY and CDR2 SMNVEV (reference sequence). The CDR3 runs to 15 residues. Trimming removed 2 bases at V and 2 bases at J, with 10 bases between. The CDR3, as DNA: TGTGCCAGCAGTTTAACGGGAAGGGGCAATCAGCCCCAGCATTTT. As protein: CASSLTGRGNQPQHF.

This chain joins TRBV5-4 and TRBJ1-1, with 7 bases fitting TRBD1. Trimming at V came to 4 bases and at J to 0 bases, leaving 9 bases not matched to a gene. CDR1 is SGHNT, CDR2 YYREEE, per germline (reference sequence). CDR3 size: 16 residues. The DNA of the CDR3 is TGTGCCAGCAGCAGAGAATACGGGACAGTGAACACTGAAGCTTTCTTT. Translating it yields CASSREYGTVNTEAFF.

The V gene is TRBV7-3, the J gene TRBJ2-1; 8 bases match TRBD2. CDR3 length equals 17 residues. Germline V gene sequence: CDR1 SGHTA, CDR2 FQGTGA. The V segment lost 2 bases and the J segment 7 bases; nucleotides outside the gene matches: 13. CDR3 amino acids: CASSLGGWSGSGNEQFF. CDR3 sequence (DNA): TGTGCCAGCAGCTTAGGAGGGTGGAGCGGGAGTGGGAATGAGCAGTTCTTC.

The rearrangement uses TRBV30 and TRBJ1-4; possibly TRBD1 for D (5 bases). V lost 1 base and J 7 bases, leaving 22 bases between the germline ends. This CDR3 spans 17 amino acids. CDR1 GTSNPN and CDR2 SVGIG come from the germline V gene (reference sequence). The CDR3 reads CAWSGTLGRSWSEKLFF. The DNA of the CDR3 is TGTGCCTGGAGTGGGACACTGGGGAGGTCATGGAGTGAAAAACTGTTTTTT. Looking up the rest from reference TRBV30 and TRBJ1-4 gives the full variable domain: SQTIHQWPATLVQPVGSPLSLECTVEGTSNPNLYWYRQAAGRGLQLLFYSVGIGQISSEVPQNLSASRPQDRQFILSSKKLLLSDSGFYLCAWSGTLGRSWSEKLFFGSGTQLSVL.

The chain links TRBV6-1 to TRBJ2-1; 7 bases are a match to TRBD1. This CDR3 is built from 16 residues. The germline CDR1 and CDR2 sequences are MNHNS and SASEGT. J was trimmed by 7 bases and V by 4 bases; bases with no gene match: 13. CDR3 coding DNA: TGTGCCAGCAGTGCGCTCACAGGGGTCATTAGGAATGAGCAGTTCTTC. Translated: CASSALTGVIRNEQFF.

There are a few counts of this clone. V and J are TRBV11-2 and TRBJ2-1; D is possibly TRBD2 (6 bases). This CDR3 spans 17 amino acids. V shed 0 bases and J shed 6 bases, with 18 bases lying between them. Per the germline V gene, CDR1 is SGHAT and CDR2 is FQNNGV. The CDR3 coding sequence is TGTGCCAGCAGCTTAGATCTGGAGTCGGGTAGCGGCAATGAGCAGTTCTTC. This sequence encodes CASSLDLESGSGNEQFF.

This clone appeared a few times. The chain combines TRBV5-4 with TRBJ2-3; TRBD2 matches 8 bases. This CDR3 contains 15 residues. From germline, CDR1 is SGHNT and CDR2 YYREEE (reference sequence). The junction had 4 bases not matched to a gene; V was cut back by 4 bases and J by 0 bases. The CDR3 bases are TGTGCCAGCAGCCGACGGGAGGGTAGCACAGATACGCAGTATTTT. Protein product: CASSRREGSTDTQYF.

The sample holds one count of this clone. The genes are TRBV6-5 and TRBJ1-6, with a weak D call TRBD1 (5 bases). V lost 6 bases to trimming and J lost 10 bases, with 16 bases between them. This CDR3 spans 14 amino acids. Germline lookup yields CDR1 MNHEY and CDR2 SVGAGI. CDR3 DNA: TGTGCCAGCAGGGCTGGGGCTAAGGGCTCACCCCTCCACTTT. Encoded protein: CASRAGAKGSPLHF.

The gene calls are TRBV6-5 and TRBJ1-2, with 8 nucleotides matching TRBD1. Germline CDR1 and CDR2: MNHEY and SVGAGI. The CDR3 contains 13 residues. V lost 6 bases, J lost 6 bases, and 6 bases stayed unmatched. As DNA, the CDR3 is TGTGCCAGCAGCCGAGACAGGGGCGATGGCTACACCTTC. Translation: CASSRDRGDGYTF.

This clone qualifies as medium-sized. The chain recombines TRBV2 with TRBJ1-1; D is unclear. Germline assignment: CDR1 SNHLY and CDR2 FYNNEI. This CDR3 has 14 residues. V dropped 1 base and J dropped 8 bases, with 14 bases sitting between them. The CDR3 sequence is CASSEGGQWSEAFF. The CDR3 DNA sequence: TGTGCCAGCAGTGAAGGAGGGCAATGGAGCGAAGCTTTCTTT.

This clone has just one count. The rearrangement joins TRBV3-1 (or the pseudogene TRBV3-2) to TRBJ1-2; 7 bases are a match to TRBD1. Germline-derived CDR1 and CDR2 are LGHDT and YNNKEL (reference sequence). The CDR3 contains 14 residues. Unmatched junction bases numbered 7, after V lost 4 bases and J lost 5 bases. The CDR3 DNA reads TGTGCCAGCAGCCCGATCACAGGGGATTATGGCTACACCTTC. The encoded protein is CASSPITGDYGYTF.

This rearrangement joins TRBV7-2 to TRBJ2-5, with TRBD2 matching 8 bases. The junction had 8 bases not matched to a gene; V was cut back by 0 bases and J by 5 bases. The CDR3 covers 16 residues. Germline V gene data show CDR1 as SGHTA and CDR2 as FQGNSA. This CDR3 is CASSLAPGGGPETQYF. In DNA, the CDR3 is TGTGCCAGCAGCTTAGCCCCGGGGGGGGGACCTGAGACCCAGTACTTC.

This chain connects TRBV3-1 (or the pseudogene TRBV3-2) to TRBJ2-1, with TRBD2 as a possible D gene (6 bases). Germline CDR1 and CDR2: LGHDT and YNNKEL (reference sequence). This CDR3 is 14 amino acids long. Trimming took 1 base from V and 14 from J, leaving 18 bases between them. The CDR3 DNA sequence: TGTGCCAGCAGCCAAGGACGACTTGGCGGGAAGGAGTTCTTC. Amino acids: CASSQGRLGGKEFF.

The chain links TRBV11-1 to TRBJ2-1; D unclear. The germline V gene has CDR1 SGHAT and CDR2 FQDESV (reference sequence). The CDR3 has 13 amino acids. The germline V and J ends were trimmed by 6 bases and 8 bases, with 14 bases remaining between them. DNA of the CDR3: TGTGCCAGCAGAGAGGCGTCCGAGTATGAGCAGTTCTTC. Amino acid sequence: CASREASEYEQFF.

The chain employs TRBV9 and TRBJ2-5, with D unclear. The CDR3 covers 13 residues. Per germline, CDR1 SGDLS and CDR2 YYNGEE. V was shortened by 0 bases and J by 3 bases, with 6 bases between the two germline ends. CDR3 sequence reads: CASSVGPEETQYF. DNA of the CDR3: TGTGCCAGCAGCGTAGGGCCCGAAGAGACCCAGTACTTC.

This chain uses TRBV9 with TRBJ2-7; D gene unclear. The CDR3 extends over 13 amino acids. Germline lookup yields CDR1 SGDLS and CDR2 YYNGEE. V was shortened by 2 bases and J by 3 bases, with 9 bases between the two germline ends. The CDR3 DNA sequence: TGTGCCAGCAGCGTTGCAGAAAACTACGAGCAGTACTTC. Protein product: CASSVAENYEQYF.

In its sample, this clone was seen once. The rearrangement uses TRBV19 and TRBJ1-1; 9 bases fit TRBD1. The trim removed 1 base at V and 8 bases at J, leaving 8 bases unmatched. The CDR3 consists of 15 residues. Per the germline V gene, CDR1 is LNHDA and CDR2 is SQIVND (reference sequence). This CDR3 reads CASSIALGTGTEAFF. In DNA form, the CDR3 reads TGTGCCAGTAGTATAGCGCTCGGGACAGGGACCGAAGCTTTCTTT.

The chain has TRBV7-3 and TRBJ1-6, with TRBD1 matching over 7 bases. The CDR3 length is 14 residues. The J segment lost 7 bases and the V segment lost 5 bases, leaving 5 bases of the junction unmatched. The V gene's germline CDR1 is SGHTA and CDR2 FQGTGA. CDR3 nucleotides: TGTGCCAGCAGCCTACAGGGGAGGAATTCACCCCTCCACTTT. It is translated as CASSLQGRNSPLHF.

V is TRBV25-1 and J is TRBJ2-3, with D possibly being TRBD1 (5 bases). The CDR3 is made up of 17 amino acids. Germline V gene lookup returns CDR1 MGHDK and CDR2 SYGVNS. Trimming stripped 4 bases from V and 0 bases from J, with 17 bases between. This chain's CDR3 is CASSAKKTGPSTDTQYF. CDR3 coding DNA: TGTGCCAGCAGTGCGAAAAAAACAGGACCTAGCACAGATACGCAGTATTTT. The full variable domain, with the rest looked up from reference TRBV25-1 and TRBJ2-3, is EADIYQTPRYLVIGTGKKITLECSQTMGHDKMYWYQQDPGMELHLIHYSYGVNSTEKGDLSSESTVSRIRTEHFPLTLESARPSHTSQYLCASSAKKTGPSTDTQYFGPGTRLTVL.

This clone showed up just once. The chain is built from TRBV5-8 and TRBJ1-3, with D possibly matching TRBD1 (6 bases). Germline V gene data show CDR1 as SGHTS and CDR2 as YDEGEE. The ends were cut back, 2 bases at V and 0 bases at J, with 15 bases in the middle. The CDR3 has 17 amino acids. In nucleotides, the CDR3 is TGTGCCAGCAGCTTCACAGGGTTTACGAGCTCTGGAAACACCATATATTTT. It specifies CASSFTGFTSSGNTIYF.